The present T cell receptor beta chain was sequenced within a study of blood T cell repertoires in COVID-19. Study-level background: Material from acute and convalescent COVID-19 was sourced from the United States, Italy and Spain. PBMCs, B-cell-depleted T cells, or T cells were the source of the cDNA or gDNA that made up the material.

Under the authors' procedure: Counts of nucleated cells, estimated from reference gene primer amplification, were obtained. Produced via immunoSEQ multiplex PCR; TCRdb's table is partial and in-frame only. The DNA gave D and trimming, while V, J and clone size come from that table. The sample comprises 75,000 to 100,000 clones, over 75% of which are singletons, and approximately 7% rests with the top ten. Germline V gives CDR1 SGHRS, CDR2 YFSETQ. The CDR3 loop spans 16 amino acids. V shed 0 bases and J 3 bases; nucleotides not matched to a gene: 6. Sequencing was performed on peripheral blood. This receptor was identified in a human donor with acute or convalescent COVID-19. The donor label of this sample is uncertain. The chain combines TRBV5-1 with TRBJ2-5; TRBD2 aligns across 9 bases. CDR3 residues: CASSLGTIAGEETQYF. CDR3 nucleotides: TGCGCCAGCAGCTTGGGGACTATAGCGGGGGAAGAGACCCAGTACTTC.